Reported below is one T cell receptor (beta chain). The antigen remains unidentified. PCR involved 60 Vbeta and 13 Jbeta primers. Clones were read by immunoSEQ multiplex PCR, and TCRdb kept only the in-frame ones, dropping some. In the table there are roughly 160,000 clones, around 85% of which are singletons. These data belong to a study of cytomegalovirus exposure and HLA in healthy donors. General observations from the study: Cytomegalovirus-associated TCR beta chains were listed, numbering 150 to 200. The availability of immune exposure information extended only to CMV serostatus. High sensitivity and specificity were reportedly achieved when the classifier diagnosed cytomegalovirus status.

This CDR3 is 15 amino acids long. Per germline, CDR1 SGHAT and CDR2 FQNNGV. V shed 3 bases and J shed 0 bases, with 9 bases lying between them. Sequencing was carried out using PBMCs. The sequence was collected from a man aged 40-49 years in good health and CMV-seronegative. This chain connects TRBV11-2 to TRBJ2-1, with D possibly matching TRBD2 (5 bases). CDR3 nucleotide sequence: TGTGCCAGCAGCTTGGACTCAAGCTCCTACAATGAGCAGTTCTTC. Its protein product is CASSLDSSSYNEQFF.